The next 26 T cell receptor beta chains were all read from a single sample in a study of T cell responses to AZD1222 COVID-19 vaccine. Clones were read by immunoSEQ multiplex PCR, and TCRdb kept only the in-frame ones, dropping some. The sample contains about 150,000 clones, under 95% of which appear only once. The source was peripheral blood, collected on day 0 of AZD1222 vaccination. These receptor sequences come from an adult in good health.

The V call is TRBV6-5, the J call TRBJ1-2; D is unclear. This CDR3 contains 12 residues. Trimming removed 8 bases from V and 8 bases from J, with 15 bases in between. Germline CDR1 reads MNHEY; CDR2 reads SVGAGI. The CDR3 sequence is CASWGARNGYTF. The CDR3 bases are TGTGCCAGCTGGGGAGCTCGAAACGGCTACACCTTC.

The chain combines TRBV11-2 with TRBJ2-1, with TRBD2 as a possible D gene (7 bases). Trimming cost V 5 bases and J 4 bases, with 15 bases left between them. The CDR3 has 15 amino acids. The germline V gene encodes CDR1 SGHAT and CDR2 FQNNGV. The CDR3 nucleotides are TGTGCCAGCAGCCCTATCGGGGGGCCTTACAATGAGCAGTTCTTC. Protein sequence: CASSPIGGPYNEQFF.

In this sample, this clone turned up once. The chain links TRBV10-3 to TRBJ2-3; 10 bases are shared with TRBD2. Germline V CDR1 and CDR2: ENHRY, SYGVKD. The CDR3 has 16 amino acids. V was pared by 3 bases and J by 1 base, with 4 bases of the junction left unmatched. The CDR3 coding sequence is TGTGCCATCAGTGAAGCTAGCGGGGGACGCACAGATACGCAGTATTTT. As protein: CAISEASGGRTDTQYF.

CDR3 nucleotides: TGTGCCAACGATGTGGAGGAAAAACTGTTTTTT. Translating gives CANDVEEKLFF. The genes are TRBV7-9 and TRBJ1-4; D is unresolved. V was clipped by 10 bases and J by 8 bases, with 11 bases between them. The germline gives CDR1 SEHNR, CDR2 FQNEAQ (reference sequence). The CDR3 is 11 residues long.

This clone was found a few times. The V call is TRBV4-3, the J call TRBJ2-2; 10 bases agree with TRBD2. This CDR3 comprises 17 residues. Germline V gene data show CDR1 as LGHNA and CDR2 as YSLEER. With 2 bases clipped from V and 4 bases from J, the junction kept 7 bases outside the gene matches. In DNA form, the CDR3 reads TGCGCCAGCAGCCAAAAGAGCGGGGGGGATCGCACCGGGGAGCTGTTTTTT. This codes for CASSQKSGGDRTGELFF.

This clone was seen only once. This chain connects TRBV19 to TRBJ1-1; 12 bases are shared with TRBD1. The CDR3 has 18 amino acids. Trimming removed 6 bases from V and 1 base from J; junction bases left unmatched: 12. Germline CDR1 reads LNHDA; CDR2 reads SQIVND (reference sequence). The CDR3 DNA follows: TGTGCCAGTAGGGACCCTCGGGACAGGGGGCTCCAGAACACTGAAGCTTTCTTT. Its protein is CASRDPRDRGLQNTEAFF.

The chain couples TRBV12-5 to TRBJ2-2; D not certain. The CDR3 is made up of 14 amino acids. The germline V gene encodes CDR1 LGHNT and CDR2 FRNRAP. V was pared by 5 bases and J by 2 bases, with 9 bases between. CDR3 sequence: CASGLVTNTGELFF. For the CDR3, the DNA is TGTGCTAGTGGTCTTGTCACTAACACCGGGGAGCTGTTTTTT.

The rearrangement uses TRBV7-2 and TRBJ2-1, with 8 positions matching TRBD2. The germline CDR1 and CDR2 sequences are SGHTA and FQGNSA. There are 14 residues in the CDR3. V was pared by 6 bases and J by 5 bases, with 6 bases of the junction left unmatched. CDR3 nucleotides: TGTGCCAGCAGAGTGGGGCGGGGGGACAATGAGCAGTTCTTC. Translated: CASRVGRGDNEQFF. The complete variable domain, with remaining parts taken from reference TRBV7-2 and TRBJ2-1, reads GAGVSQSPSNKVTEKGKDVELRCDPISGHTALYWYRQSLGQGLEFLIYFQGNSAPDKSGLPSDRFSAERTGGSVSTLTIQRTQQEDSAVYLCASRVGRGDNEQFFGPGTRLTVL.

This rearrangement joins TRBV27 to TRBJ1-1; D is undetermined. Trimming took off 6 bases at V and 0 bases at J, with 8 bases between the two ends. CDR3 length equals 13 residues. Germline CDR1 is MNHEY and CDR2 is SMNVEV (reference sequence). The CDR3 loop reads CASRSVLNTEAFF. The DNA of the CDR3 is TGTGCCAGCAGATCAGTCTTGAACACTGAAGCTTTCTTT.

This clone was seen just once. The chain carries TRBV7-2 and TRBJ2-7; D perhaps matches TRBD1 (7 bases). Germline V gene sequence: CDR1 SGHTA, CDR2 FQGNSA. The CDR3 length is 15 residues. Trimming cost V 4 bases and J 2 bases, with 15 bases left between them. CDR3 protein: CASSSVRGEPYEQYF. The CDR3 DNA is TGTGCCAGCAGCTCCGTCAGGGGGGAACCCTACGAGCAGTACTTC.

V gene TRBV5-1 combines with J gene TRBJ2-2; D possibly corresponds to TRBD1 (7 bases). Trimming stripped 2 bases from V and 3 bases from J, with 11 bases between. Germline assignment: CDR1 SGHRS and CDR2 YFSETQ. The CDR3 spans 15 residues. This chain's CDR3 is CASSLGGGDTGELFF. CDR3 in DNA: TGCGCCAGCAGCTTAGGAGGGGGCGACACCGGGGAGCTGTTTTTT.

As concerns this clone: One junction end disagrees with the germline gene, perhaps due to a read error. The chain uses TRBV5-1 and TRBJ1-3; 9 bases are shared with TRBD1. The germline V gene encodes CDR1 SGHRS and CDR2 YFSETQ. This CDR3 is built from 15 residues. The CDR3 DNA reads TGCGCCACCAGCGCGGGACAGGGAACCGGAAACACCATATATTTT. Its protein product is CATSAGQGTGNTIYF. Using reference TRBV5-1 and TRBJ1-3 for the parts outside the CDR3, the full variable domain is KAGVTQTPRYLIKTRGQQVTLSCSPISGHRSVSWYQQTPGQGLQFLFEYFSETQRNKGNFPGRFSGRQFSNSRSEMNVSTLELGDSALYLCATSAGQGTGNTIYFGEGSWLTVV.

The V gene is TRBV7-6, the J gene TRBJ2-5; TRBD2 matches 10 bases. Germline V CDR1 and CDR2: SGHVS, FNYEAQ. V shed 5 bases and J 3 bases; nucleotides not matched to a gene: 6. CDR3 length equals 15 residues. CDR3: CASSPILAGEETQYF. In DNA form, the CDR3 reads TGTGCCAGCAGCCCAATCCTAGCGGGGGAAGAGACCCAGTACTTC.

This chain connects TRBV2 to TRBJ1-5; D gene uncertain. Trimming shortened V by 5 bases and J by 3 bases, and 5 bases separated the two germline ends. Germline V gene data show CDR1 as SNHLY and CDR2 as FYNNEI. The CDR3 spans 12 residues. The DNA for the CDR3 is TGTGCCAGCAGTCTCCACAATCAGCCCCAGCATTTT. As protein: CASSLHNQPQHF.

V usage is TRBV6-5 and J usage is TRBJ2-7; possible D gene TRBD2, 6 bases. V was clipped by 6 bases and J by 7 bases, with 19 bases between them. This CDR3 is built from 14 residues. CDR1 and CDR2 from the germline V gene are MNHEY and SVGAGI. The CDR3 coding sequence is TGTGCCAGCAGGGGGAGGTTACCCTTTGGGGAGCAGTACTTC. Translation: CASRGRLPFGEQYF.

The chain is built from TRBV12-5 and TRBJ1-1, with a possible D match to TRBD1 (5 bases). Germline V lookup: CDR1 LGHNT, CDR2 FRNRAP. This CDR3 is built from 15 residues. The V and J ends lost 5 bases and 6 bases respectively, with 19 bases between them. The CDR3 DNA sequence: TGTGCTAGTGGTCCCCCGCGAGGGGAGGCCCCTGAAGCTTTCTTT. Its protein is CASGPPRGEAPEAFF. Complete variable domain (other parts from reference TRBV12-5 and TRBJ1-1): DARVTQTPRHKVTEMGQEVTMRCQPILGHNTVFWYRQTMMQGLELLAYFRNRAPLDDSGMPKDRFSAEMPDATLATLKIQPSEPRDSAVYFCASGPPRGEAPEAFFGQGTRLTVV.

Only one count was recorded for this clone. This chain connects TRBV30 to TRBJ1-1, with D unclear. Germline CDR1 GTSNPN, CDR2 SVGIG (reference sequence). The CDR3 sequence is 13 residues long. With 3 bases removed from V and 5 bases from J, the gap between germline ends came to 13 bases. CDR3 bases: TGTGCCTGGAGGGCCCTAATGTGGACTGAAGCTTTCTTT. It specifies CAWRALMWTEAFF. The full variable domain, in which reference TRBV30 and TRBJ1-1 provide the parts outside the CDR3, is SQTIHQWPATLVQPVGSPLSLECTVEGTSNPNLYWYRQAAGRGLQLLFYSVGIGQISSEVPQNLSASRPQDRQFILSSKKLLLSDSGFYLCAWRALMWTEAFFGQGTRLTVV.

The V and J genes are TRBV5-1 and TRBJ1-2; 7 bases agree with TRBD1. Trimming took 0 bases from V and 4 from J; bases not matched to a gene: 6. The CDR3 runs to 15 residues. Germline V lookup: CDR1 SGHRS, CDR2 YFSETQ. CDR3 DNA sequence: TGCGCCAGCAGCTTGGGACAGGGCTCACCCTATGGCTACACCTTC. Residues: CASSLGQGSPYGYTF.

J is TRBJ1-5 and V is TRBV14; the D gene is possibly TRBD1 (5 bases). The CDR3 covers 18 residues. Germline V gene data show CDR1 as SGHDN and CDR2 as FVKESK. The V and J ends lost 0 bases and 5 bases respectively, with 20 bases between them. The DNA of the CDR3 is TGTGCCAGCAGCCAAGAATGGTCGACAGCGTCAGCCCATCAGCCCCAGCATTTT. The encoded protein is CASSQEWSTASAHQPQHF.

The V call is TRBV27, the J call TRBJ2-7; 14 positions match TRBD2. The CDR3 is made up of 15 amino acids. J was trimmed by 3 bases and V by 4 bases; bases with no gene match: 2. Germline values: CDR1 MNHEY, CDR2 SMNVEV (reference sequence). The CDR3 nucleotides are TGTGCCAGCAGTTCGGGACTAGCGGGGGTCTACGAGCAGTACTTC. Residues: CASSSGLAGVYEQYF.

This chain links TRBV7-2 with TRBJ2-2; no firm D call. Per the germline V gene, CDR1 is SGHTA and CDR2 is FQGNSA. V was trimmed by 7 bases and J by 6 bases, leaving 9 bases between them. The CDR3 is 12 amino acids. In DNA form, the CDR3 reads TGTGCCAGCATCCCTCGGGCCGGGGAGCTGTTTTTT. It translates to CASIPRAGELFF.

V usage is TRBV10-3 and J usage is TRBJ1-2; D is perhaps TRBD1 (5 bases). This CDR3 contains 14 residues. CDR1 is ENHRY, CDR2 SYGVKD, per germline. Trimming took 7 bases from V and 8 from J, leaving 20 bases between them. The CDR3 spells CAITPGDGVWGYTF. CDR3 coding DNA: TGTGCCATCACCCCGGGGGACGGCGTTTGGGGCTACACCTTC.

This CDR3 reads CAWSGTSGGEQFF. CDR3 nucleotide sequence: TGTGCCTGGAGTGGGACTAGCGGGGGTGAGCAGTTCTTC. V gene TRBV30 combines with J gene TRBJ2-1; TRBD2 aligns across 13 bases. CDR1 GTSNPN and CDR2 SVGIG come from the germline V gene (reference sequence). V shed 1 base, J shed 9 bases, and the junction held 0 bases outside the gene matches. This CDR3 is built from 13 residues. The full variable domain, completed using reference TRBV30 and TRBJ2-1, is SQTIHQWPATLVQPVGSPLSLECTVEGTSNPNLYWYRQAAGRGLQLLFYSVGIGQISSEVPQNLSASRPQDRQFILSSKKLLLSDSGFYLCAWSGTSGGEQFFGPGTRLTVL.

The V and J genes are TRBV5-1 and TRBJ2-2, with 8 bases identical to TRBD2. Unmatched junction bases numbered 4, after V lost 1 base and J lost 2 bases. From germline, CDR1 is SGHRS and CDR2 YFSETQ. This CDR3 comprises 16 residues. The CDR3 here is CASSLISGVNTGELFF. In DNA form, the CDR3 reads TGCGCCAGCAGCTTGATTAGCGGGGTAAACACCGGGGAGCTGTTTTTT. The entire variable domain, with the rest obtained from reference TRBV5-1 and TRBJ2-2, is as follows: KAGVTQTPRYLIKTRGQQVTLSCSPISGHRSVSWYQQTPGQGLQFLFEYFSETQRNKGNFPGRFSGRQFSNSRSEMNVSTLELGDSALYLCASSLISGVNTGELFFGEGSRLTVL.

The genes are TRBV11-2 and TRBJ1-4; 8 bases align to TRBD1. Trimming removed 2 bases from V and 7 bases from J; junction bases left unmatched: 6. Germline CDR1 reads SGHAT; CDR2 reads FQNNGV. The CDR3 totals 15 residues. CDR3 region: CASSLMPGGREKLFF. The DNA for the CDR3 is TGTGCCAGCAGCTTAATGCCAGGGGGCCGTGAAAAACTGTTTTTT.

The V gene is TRBV7-2, the J gene TRBJ2-7; 10 nucleotides agree with TRBD2. Per the germline V gene, CDR1 is SGHTA and CDR2 is FQGNSA. V was pared by 5 bases and J by 7 bases, with 8 bases of the junction left unmatched. The CDR3 extends over 14 amino acids. The chain's CDR3 is CASSLPSGGVEQYF. In DNA form, the CDR3 reads TGTGCCAGCAGCCTCCCCAGCGGGGGGGTTGAGCAGTACTTC.